The clone carrying this T cell receptor (beta chain) was observed a few times. V shed 5 bases and J 7 bases; nucleotides not matched to a gene: 5. Germline CDR1 MNHNY, CDR2 SVGAGI (reference sequence). CDR3 length: 15 amino acids. The sample comes from a study of cytomegalovirus exposure and HLA in healthy donors. The PCR made use of 60 Vbeta and 13 Jbeta primers. Sequencing was performed with immunoSEQ multiplex PCR; in TCRdb, only in-frame clones are kept and a portion is missing. Counted here are 120,000 or so clones, over 9.5% occurring once; the ten biggest clones make up 4% to 5%. The TCR sequence derives from a woman aged 18 to 35 in good health and CMV-seropositive. The chain recombines TRBV6-6 with TRBJ2-1; TRBD2 aligns across 13 bases. The sample taken for sequencing was PBMCs. This CDR3 reads CASSGTSGIPNEQFF. CDR3 bases: TGTGCCAGCAGTGGGACTAGCGGGATTCCTAATGAGCAGTTCTTC.